This TCR beta chain was found in a study of T cell responses to AZD1222 COVID-19 vaccine. Study-level points and caveats: It was only after the peak T cell response that any repertoires were sampled.

With regard to this clone: As yet, its antigen is unknown.

Trimming shortened V by 0 bases and J by 1 base, and 13 bases separated the two germline ends. The length of the CDR3 is 17 residues. CDR1 is SGHVS and CDR2 is FNYEAQ in the germline V gene. Repertoires were generated with immunoSEQ multiplex PCR, while TCRdb's copy carries only in-frame clones and drops some. Of some 110,000 clones listed, around 82% were seen once; the top ten hold approximately 10%. The sample here was peripheral blood, taken on day 0 of AZD1222 vaccination. This clonotype was obtained from an adult in good health. The J gene is TRBJ2-1, the V gene TRBV7-6; D might be TRBD2 (6 bases). In DNA, the CDR3 is TGTGCCAGCAGCTTAGCGCAGGAGGGTGGGTCCTACAATGAGCAGTTCTTC. The encoded protein is CASSLAQEGGSYNEQFF.